This T cell receptor beta chain was captured by sequencing in a study of Ad26.COV2.S vaccination and SARS-CoV-2 variants. General observations from the study: Similar non-spike TCR breadth was seen in vaccine and placebo recipients.

Measured with immunoSEQ multiplex PCR; TCRdb has only the in-frame clones, and not every one. The table includes roughly 350,000 clones, approximately 90% detected once. Treatment: 15 to 20 received Ad26.COV2.S at low or high dose, single or two shots; roughly five received placebo; per-sample allocation not given. The investigators took samples on day 63 after the first vaccine or placebo injection. The shot given was an Ad26 vector that makes Wuhan-strain SARS-CoV-2 spike. The ends were cut back, 4 bases at V and 1 base at J, with 8 bases in the middle. Per germline, CDR1 LNHDA and CDR2 SQIVND (reference sequence). The CDR3 extends over 14 amino acids. About this clone itself: Its antigen is still unknown.

V is TRBV19 and J is TRBJ2-1; no clear D gene. Source: peripheral blood, taken in a trial of Ad26.COV2.S vaccine versus placebo. The TCR originated in a person between 18 and 65 years old who received the Ad26.COV2.S COVID-19 vaccine or a placebo. This CDR3 is CASSTPGSYNEQFF. The CDR3 DNA is TGTGCCAGTAGTACCCCCGGGTCCTACAATGAGCAGTTCTTC.